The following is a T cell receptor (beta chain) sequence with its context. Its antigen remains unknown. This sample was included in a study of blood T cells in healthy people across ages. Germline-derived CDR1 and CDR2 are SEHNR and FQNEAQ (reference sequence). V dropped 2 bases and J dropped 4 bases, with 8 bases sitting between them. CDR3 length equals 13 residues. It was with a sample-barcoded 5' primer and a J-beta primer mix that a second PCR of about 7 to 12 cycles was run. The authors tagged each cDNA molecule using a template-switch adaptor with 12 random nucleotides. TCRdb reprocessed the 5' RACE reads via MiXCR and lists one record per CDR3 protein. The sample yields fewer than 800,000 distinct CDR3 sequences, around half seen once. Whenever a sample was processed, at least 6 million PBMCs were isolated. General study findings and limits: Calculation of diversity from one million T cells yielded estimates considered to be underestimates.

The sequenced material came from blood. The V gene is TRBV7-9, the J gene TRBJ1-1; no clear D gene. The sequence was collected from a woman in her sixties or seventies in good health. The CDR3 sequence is CASSLPPGTEAFF. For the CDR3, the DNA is TGTGCCAGCAGCTTACCCCCCGGCACTGAAGCTTTCTTT.